This record concerns one T cell receptor beta chain sequence. The antigen remains undetermined. This entry is derived from a study of T cells in Graves' hyperthyroidism and ophthalmopathy. Exclusion followed for patients with uncontrolled infection, other autoimmune disease, pregnancy or lactation. Out of approximately 9.9 ml of fresh peripheral blood came the PBMCs. Findings and caveats of the study: Among clonotypes expanded in thyroid above 0.001, most were also found in blood. Ophthalmopathy onset followed model prediction by a median about 6.5 months.

Amplification targeted TCR beta CDR3 regions from RNA transcripts. The HTBI set primed first-round TCR CDR3 RT-PCR. TCRdb reprocessed the multiplex PCR reads with MiXCR, giving one entry per CDR3 protein. The sample lists around 690,000 distinct CDR3 sequences, less than 25% occurring once. The CDR3 covers 15 residues. V lost 0 bases to trimming and J lost 3 bases, with 13 bases between them. Germline V gene sequence: CDR1 GTSNPN, CDR2 SVGIG (reference sequence). Specimen: blood. The genes are TRBV30 and TRBJ2-3; TRBD2 might be the D (6 bases). The TCR comes from a man aged 25 to 40 with Graves' ophthalmopathy. The CDR3 coding sequence is TGTGCCTGGAGTGTACTGGGTCGGGGGACAGATACGCAGTATTTT. Its protein product is CAWSVLGRGTDTQYF.